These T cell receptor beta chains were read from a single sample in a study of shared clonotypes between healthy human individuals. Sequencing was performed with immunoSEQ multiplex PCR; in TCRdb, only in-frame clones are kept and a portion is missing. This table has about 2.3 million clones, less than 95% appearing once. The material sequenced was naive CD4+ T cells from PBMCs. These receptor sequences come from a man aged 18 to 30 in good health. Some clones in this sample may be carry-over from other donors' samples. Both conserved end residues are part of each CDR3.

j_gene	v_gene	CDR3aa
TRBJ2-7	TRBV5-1	CASFLIPGTKYEQYF
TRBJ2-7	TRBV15	CATSTGDSLPYEQYF
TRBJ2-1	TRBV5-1	CASSPGGPGQFEQFF
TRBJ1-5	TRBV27	CASSLVRANQPQHF
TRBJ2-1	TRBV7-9	CASSLEASGSYNEQFF
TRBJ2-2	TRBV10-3	CAISEGASPSTGELFF
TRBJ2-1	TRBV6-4	CASSVISGSINEQFF
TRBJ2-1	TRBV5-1	CASSLTGASYNEQFF
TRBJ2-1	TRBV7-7	CASSLGTGQGNEQFF
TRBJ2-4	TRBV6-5	CASRPGQGSYGIQYF
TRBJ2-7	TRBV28	CASSLAGRSYEQYF
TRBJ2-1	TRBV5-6	CASSLPLGGYNEQFF
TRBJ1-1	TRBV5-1	CASSLLEGTPTEAFF
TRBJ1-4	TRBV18	CASSPKGQGGEKLFF
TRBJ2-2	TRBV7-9	CASSWTGYTGELFF